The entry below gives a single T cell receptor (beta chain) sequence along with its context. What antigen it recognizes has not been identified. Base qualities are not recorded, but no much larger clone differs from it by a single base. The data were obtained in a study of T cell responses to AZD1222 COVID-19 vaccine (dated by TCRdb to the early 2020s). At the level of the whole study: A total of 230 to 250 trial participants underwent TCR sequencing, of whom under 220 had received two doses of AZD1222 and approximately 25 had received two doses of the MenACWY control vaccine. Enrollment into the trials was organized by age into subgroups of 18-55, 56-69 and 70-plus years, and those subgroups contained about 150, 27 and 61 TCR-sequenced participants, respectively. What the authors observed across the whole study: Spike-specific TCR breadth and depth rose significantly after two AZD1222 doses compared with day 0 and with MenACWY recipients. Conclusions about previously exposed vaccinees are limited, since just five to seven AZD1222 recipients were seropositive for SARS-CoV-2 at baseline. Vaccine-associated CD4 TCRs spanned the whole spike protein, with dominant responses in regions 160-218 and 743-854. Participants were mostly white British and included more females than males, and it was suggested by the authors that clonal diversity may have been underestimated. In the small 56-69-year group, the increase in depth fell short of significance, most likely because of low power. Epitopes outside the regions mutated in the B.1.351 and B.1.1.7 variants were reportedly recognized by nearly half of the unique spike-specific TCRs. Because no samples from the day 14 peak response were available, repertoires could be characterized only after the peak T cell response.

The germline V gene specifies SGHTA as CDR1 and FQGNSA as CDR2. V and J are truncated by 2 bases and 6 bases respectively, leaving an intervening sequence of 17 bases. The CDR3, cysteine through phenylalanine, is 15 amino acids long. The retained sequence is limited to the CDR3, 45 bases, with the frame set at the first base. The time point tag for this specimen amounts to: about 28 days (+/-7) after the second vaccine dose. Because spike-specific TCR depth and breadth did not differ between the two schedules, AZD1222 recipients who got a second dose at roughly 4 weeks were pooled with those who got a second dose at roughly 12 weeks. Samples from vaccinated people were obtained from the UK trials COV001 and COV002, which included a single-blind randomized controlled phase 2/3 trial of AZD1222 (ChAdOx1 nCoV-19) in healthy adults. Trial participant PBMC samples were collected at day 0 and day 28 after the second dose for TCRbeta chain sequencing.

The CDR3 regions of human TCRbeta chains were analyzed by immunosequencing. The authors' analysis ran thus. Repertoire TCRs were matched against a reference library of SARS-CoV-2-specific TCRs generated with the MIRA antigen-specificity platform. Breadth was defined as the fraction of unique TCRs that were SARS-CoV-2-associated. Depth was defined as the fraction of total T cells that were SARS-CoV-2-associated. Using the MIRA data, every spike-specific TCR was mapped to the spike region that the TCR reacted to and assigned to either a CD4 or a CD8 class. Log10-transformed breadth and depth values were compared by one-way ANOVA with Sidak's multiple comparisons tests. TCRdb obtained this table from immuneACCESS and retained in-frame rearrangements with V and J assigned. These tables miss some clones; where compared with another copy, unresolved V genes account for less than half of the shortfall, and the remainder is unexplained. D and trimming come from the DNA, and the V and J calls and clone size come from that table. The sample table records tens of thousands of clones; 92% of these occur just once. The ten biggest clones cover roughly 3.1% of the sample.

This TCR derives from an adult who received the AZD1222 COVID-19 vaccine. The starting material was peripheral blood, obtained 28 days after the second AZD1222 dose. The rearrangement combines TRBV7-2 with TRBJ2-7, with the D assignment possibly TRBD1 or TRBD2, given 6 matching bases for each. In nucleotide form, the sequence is TGTGCCAGCAGCTTACCGACAGGAGGGGTCTTCGAGCAGTACTTC. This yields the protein CASSLPTGGVFEQYF.